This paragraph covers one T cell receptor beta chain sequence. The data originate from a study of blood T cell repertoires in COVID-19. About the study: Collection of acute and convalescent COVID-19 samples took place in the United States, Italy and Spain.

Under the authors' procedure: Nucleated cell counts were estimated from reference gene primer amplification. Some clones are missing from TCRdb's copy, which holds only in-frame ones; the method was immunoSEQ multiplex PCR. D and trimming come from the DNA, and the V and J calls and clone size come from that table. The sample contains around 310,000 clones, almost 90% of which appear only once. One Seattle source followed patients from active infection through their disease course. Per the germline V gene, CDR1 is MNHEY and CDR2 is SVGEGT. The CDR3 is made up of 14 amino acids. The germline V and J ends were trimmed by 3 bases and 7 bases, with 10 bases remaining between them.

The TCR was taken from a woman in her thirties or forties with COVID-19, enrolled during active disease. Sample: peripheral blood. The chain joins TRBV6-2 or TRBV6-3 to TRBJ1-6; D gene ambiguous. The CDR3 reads CASSYRTGNSPLHF. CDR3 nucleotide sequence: TGTGCCAGCAGTTATCGGACGGGAAATTCACCCCTCCACTTT.